This T cell receptor beta chain was captured by sequencing in a study of metastatic and nonmetastatic thyroid tumors. Overall study: Comparison of repertoires was carried out across blood and tumor or nodule tissue from malignant and benign thyroid patients.

No treatment of any kind had been given to any patient before thyroid surgery. Trimming stripped 4 bases from V and 10 bases from J, with 26 bases between. Germline-derived CDR1 and CDR2 are SQVTM and ANQGSEA. This CDR3 is 16 amino acids long. The sample holds many counts of this clone. What it binds is unknown. Regarding the study as a whole: According to reports, the diversity of TCR beta was significantly higher in malignant thyroid tumors than in benign nodules, and this held in both blood and tumor samples.

TCRdb reassembled clones from the PCR reads with MiXCR. This sample has tens of thousands of clones, with about 20% found just once. The gene calls are TRBV29-1 and TRBJ2-4; TRBD2 might be the D (5 bases). This sequence originates from a male donor with papillary thyroid cancer or a benign thyroid nodule (not recorded which). Some clones in this sample may be carry-over from other donors' samples. Sequenced input: blood. CDR3 protein: CSVVARARDPPLIQYF. As DNA, the CDR3 is TGCAGCGTTGTGGCTCGTGCGAGGGATCCCCCTTTAATTCAGTACTTC. Variable domain in full (rest from reference TRBV29-1 and TRBJ2-4): SAVISQKPSRDICQRGTSLTIQCQVDSQVTMMFWYRQQPGQSLTLIATANQGSEATYESGFVIDKFPISRPNLTFSTLTVSNMSPEDSSIYLCSVVARARDPPLIQYFGAGTRLSVL.